This T cell receptor beta chain was profiled in a study of PD-1 blockade in classical Hodgkin lymphoma. Some clones are missing from TCRdb's copy, which holds only in-frame ones; the method was immunoSEQ multiplex PCR. The sample includes about 41,000 clones, around 74% of them seen just once. A remark on this clone: What it recognizes is unknown.

Trimming took off 4 bases at V and 3 bases at J, with 12 bases between the two ends. Germline CDR1 and CDR2: SGHTA and FQGNSA. The CDR3 loop spans 14 amino acids. Regarding the study as a whole: Relapsed/refractory patients reportedly had the lowest baseline TCR diversity, below newly diagnosed patients, who were below healthy donors. What drove the repertoire differences, possibly disease activity or prior therapy, has not been defined. By C4D1 there was a significant rise in CD4+ TCR diversity but not in CD8+ TCR diversity.

The sample's time point: cycle 4 day 1 (C4D1), after 6 weeks of nivolumab. Each patient's relapse followed autologous stem cell transplantation, and brentuximab vedotin exposure varied. The V gene is TRBV7-2, the J gene TRBJ1-1; possible D gene TRBD1, 5 bases. The TCR was taken from a human donor with classical Hodgkin lymphoma. The material sequenced was peripheral blood mononuclear cells (PBMCs), taken before the fourth cycle of nivolumab. The CDR3 loop reads CASSSIAGHTEAFF. CDR3 sequence (DNA): TGTGCCAGCAGCTCGATAGCAGGGCACACTGAAGCTTTCTTT.